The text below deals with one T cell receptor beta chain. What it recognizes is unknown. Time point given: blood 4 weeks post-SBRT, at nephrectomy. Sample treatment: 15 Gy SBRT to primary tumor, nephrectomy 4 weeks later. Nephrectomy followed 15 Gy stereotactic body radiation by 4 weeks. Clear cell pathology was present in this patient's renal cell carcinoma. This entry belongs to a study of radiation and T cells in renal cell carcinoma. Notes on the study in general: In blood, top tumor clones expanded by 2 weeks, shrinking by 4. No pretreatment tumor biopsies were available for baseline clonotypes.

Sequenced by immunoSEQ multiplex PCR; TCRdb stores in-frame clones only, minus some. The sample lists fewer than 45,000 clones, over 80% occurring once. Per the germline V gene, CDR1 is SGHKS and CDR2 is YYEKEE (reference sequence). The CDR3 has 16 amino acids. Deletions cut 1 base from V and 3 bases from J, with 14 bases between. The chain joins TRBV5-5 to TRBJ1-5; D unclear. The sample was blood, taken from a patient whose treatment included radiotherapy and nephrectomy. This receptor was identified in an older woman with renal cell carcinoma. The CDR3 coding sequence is TGTGCCAGCAGCTTGTTAGGGTTTTGGTACAATCAGCCCCAGCATTTT. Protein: CASSLLGFWYNQPQHF.